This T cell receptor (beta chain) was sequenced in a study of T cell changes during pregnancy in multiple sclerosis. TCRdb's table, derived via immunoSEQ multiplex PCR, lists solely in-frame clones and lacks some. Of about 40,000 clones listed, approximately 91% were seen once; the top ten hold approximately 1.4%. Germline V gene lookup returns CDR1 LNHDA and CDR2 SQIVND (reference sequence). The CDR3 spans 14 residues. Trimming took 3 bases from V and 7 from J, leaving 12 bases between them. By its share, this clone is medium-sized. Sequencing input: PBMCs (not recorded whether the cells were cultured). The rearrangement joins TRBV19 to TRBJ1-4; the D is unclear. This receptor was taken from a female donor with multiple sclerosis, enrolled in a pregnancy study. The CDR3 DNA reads TGTGCCAGTAGTATCAGTGGAAGAATTGAAAAACTGTTTTTT. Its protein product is CASSISGRIEKLFF.